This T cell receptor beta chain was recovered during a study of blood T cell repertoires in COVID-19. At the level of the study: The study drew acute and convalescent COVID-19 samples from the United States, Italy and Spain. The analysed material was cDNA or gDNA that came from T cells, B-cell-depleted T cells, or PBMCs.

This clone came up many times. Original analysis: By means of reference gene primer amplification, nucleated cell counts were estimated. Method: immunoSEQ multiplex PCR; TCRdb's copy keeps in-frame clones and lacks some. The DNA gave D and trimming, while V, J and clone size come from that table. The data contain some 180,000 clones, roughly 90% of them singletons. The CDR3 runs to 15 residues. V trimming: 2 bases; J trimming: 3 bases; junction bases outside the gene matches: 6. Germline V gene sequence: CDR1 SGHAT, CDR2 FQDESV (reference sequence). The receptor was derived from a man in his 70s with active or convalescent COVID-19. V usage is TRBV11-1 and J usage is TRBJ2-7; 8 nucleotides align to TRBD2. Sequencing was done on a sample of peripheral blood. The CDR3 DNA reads TGTGCCAGCAGCTTACTAGCGGGTCCTTTCTACGAGCAGTACTTC. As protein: CASSLLAGPFYEQYF.